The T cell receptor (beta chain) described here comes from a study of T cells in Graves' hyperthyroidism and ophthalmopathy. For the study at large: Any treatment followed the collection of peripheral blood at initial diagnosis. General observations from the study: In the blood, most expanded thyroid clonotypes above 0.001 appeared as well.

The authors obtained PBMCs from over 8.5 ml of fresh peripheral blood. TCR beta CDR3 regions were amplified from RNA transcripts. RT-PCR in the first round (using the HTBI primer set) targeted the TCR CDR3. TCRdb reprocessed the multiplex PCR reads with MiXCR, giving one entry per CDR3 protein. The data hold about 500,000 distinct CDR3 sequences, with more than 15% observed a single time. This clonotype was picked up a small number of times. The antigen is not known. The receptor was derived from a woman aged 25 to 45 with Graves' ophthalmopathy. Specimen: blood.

CDR3 residues: CASSLDRGYEQFF. As DNA, the CDR3 is TGTGCCAGCAGCTTAGACAGGGGGTACGAGCAGTTCTTC. J is TRBJ2-1 and V is TRBV7-2; 8 positions agree with TRBD1. Germline V gives CDR1 SGHTA, CDR2 FQGNSA. The ends lost 1 base at V and 10 bases at J; junction bases unmatched: 3. CDR3 length: 13 amino acids.